The 10 T cell receptor beta chains below were found in one sample sequenced in a study of shared clonotypes between healthy human individuals. Sequenced by immunoSEQ multiplex PCR; TCRdb stores in-frame clones only, minus some. The sample shows around 700,000 clones, about two thirds of them seen only once. The sample consisted of memory CD4+ T cells sorted from blood. Subset noted: CD45RA-negative fraction. Source of these receptors: a woman in her thirties in good health.

To note about this clone: This CDR3 is also generated by other DNA sequences in the sample. V usage is TRBV28 and J usage is TRBJ2-3; D remains ambiguous. V lost 6 bases and J 2 bases, leaving 9 bases between the germline ends. The CDR3 totals 13 residues. The germline CDR1 and CDR2 sequences are MDHEN and SYDVKM. For the CDR3, the DNA is TGTGCCAGCAGATCCACATCCACAGATACGCAGTATTTT. This codes for CASRSTSTDTQYF.

V and J are TRBV5-5 and TRBJ2-7; 8 bases are shared with TRBD1. V lost 3 bases to trimming and J lost 1 base; unmatched junction nucleotides: 6. The CDR3 is 15 residues long. CDR1 is SGHKS and CDR2 is YYEKEE in the germline V gene (reference sequence). CDR3 sequence (DNA): TGTGCCAGCAGCTCGCTGACAGGGGCGTCCTACGAGCAGTACTTC. Protein product: CASSSLTGASYEQYF.

This clone came up once. This chain joins TRBV19 and TRBJ1-5; the D is unclear. V was pared by 5 bases and J by 1 base, with 9 bases between. The CDR3 loop spans 14 amino acids. Germline CDR1 LNHDA, CDR2 SQIVND (reference sequence). This CDR3 reads CASSVPYSNQPQHF. Written as DNA, the CDR3 is TGTGCCAGTAGTGTACCTTACAGCAATCAGCCCCAGCATTTT.

This clone showed up just once. This chain uses TRBV25-1 with TRBJ2-3; D tentatively fits TRBD1 or TRBD2 (5 bases each). CDR3 size: 13 residues. The germline V gene has CDR1 MGHDK and CDR2 SYGVNS. The CDR3 DNA sequence: TGTGCTACTTCGGGTGGGACGACAGATACGCAGTATTTT. Translated, it gives CATSGGTTDTQYF.

This sequence joins TRBV19 and TRBJ2-7; the D gene is possibly TRBD2 (6 bases). Germline V lookup: CDR1 LNHDA, CDR2 SQIVND (reference sequence). V was pared by 3 bases and J by 2 bases, with 14 bases between. The CDR3 loop spans 15 amino acids. The CDR3 nucleotides are TGTGCCAGTAGTATCTCCAGCGGGTATACCTACGAGCAGTACTTC. This codes for CASSISSGYTYEQYF.

This clone was detected many times. The chain recombines TRBV28 with TRBJ2-7, with 7 bases fitting TRBD1. This CDR3 region has 14 residues. Germline CDR1 is MDHEN and CDR2 is SYDVKM. With V trimmed by 3 bases and J by 7 bases, 9 bases remained unmatched. The CDR3 region has the DNA TGTGCCAGCAGTTTTGGGACAGCAATGGGAGAGCAGTACTTC. It translates to CASSFGTAMGEQYF.

This clone was counted once. The chain recombines TRBV28 with TRBJ1-2, with 9 bases that match TRBD1. CDR1 MDHEN and CDR2 SYDVKM come from the germline V gene. Trimming removed 8 bases from V and 2 bases from J; junction bases left unmatched: 6. The length of the CDR3 is 14 residues. The CDR3 nucleotides are TGTGCCAGCGGCCGGGACAGGGCCAACTATGGCTACACCTTC. Protein product: CASGRDRANYGYTF.

The chain couples TRBV6-4 to TRBJ2-1; no reliable D call. V lost 3 bases and J 5 bases, leaving 8 bases between the germline ends. CDR1 is MRHNA, CDR2 SNTAGT, per germline. This CDR3 comprises 13 residues. The CDR3 region is CASSEDRDNEQFF. The CDR3 DNA reads as TGTGCCAGCAGTGAAGATCGGGACAATGAGCAGTTCTTC.

This clone was recorded a few times. The V gene is TRBV7-8, the J gene TRBJ1-2; D possibly corresponds to TRBD1 (6 bases). CDR1 and CDR2 from the germline V gene are SGHVS and FQNEAQ. Trimming removed 5 bases from V and 3 bases from J, with 13 bases in between. This CDR3 has 14 residues. The CDR3 sequence: CASSRGQSDYGYTF. In DNA, the CDR3 is TGTGCCAGCAGCCGGGGGCAGTCGGACTATGGCTACACCTTC.

V is TRBV7-7 and J is TRBJ2-2; D possibly corresponds to TRBD1 (5 bases). The germline CDR1 and CDR2 sequences are SSHAT and FNYEAQ (reference sequence). The CDR3 spans 15 residues. Trimming removed 5 bases at V and 0 bases at J, with 10 bases between. CDR3 protein: CASSPDRANTGELFF. The CDR3, as DNA: TGTGCCAGCAGCCCCGACAGAGCGAACACCGGGGAGCTGTTTTTT.